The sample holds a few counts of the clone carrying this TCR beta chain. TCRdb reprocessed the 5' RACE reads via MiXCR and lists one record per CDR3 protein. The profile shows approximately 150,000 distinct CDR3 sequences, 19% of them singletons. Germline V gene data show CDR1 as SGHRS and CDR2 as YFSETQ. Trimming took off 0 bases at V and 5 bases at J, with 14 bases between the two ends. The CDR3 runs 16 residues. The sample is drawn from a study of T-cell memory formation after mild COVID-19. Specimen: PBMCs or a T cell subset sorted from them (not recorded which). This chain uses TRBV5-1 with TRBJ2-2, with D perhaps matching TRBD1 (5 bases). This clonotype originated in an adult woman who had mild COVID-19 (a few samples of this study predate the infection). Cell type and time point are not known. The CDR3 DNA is TGCGCCAGCAGCTTGGTGGTTCCAGGGCCTACCGGGGAGCTGTTTTTT. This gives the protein CASSLVVPGPTGELFF.